This T cell receptor beta chain stems from a study of shared clonotypes between healthy human individuals (TCRdb year 2020). Turning to the overall study: The cohort included three men and a couple of women between 18 and 49 years of age. Each donor's leukapheresis produced roughly between roughly 0.85 and 10 billion PBMCs. For each donor, CD4 naive and CD4 memory were each given three plates, CD8 naive was given two plates, and CD8 memory was given one plate. The study deeply sequenced blood TCR repertoires of about five healthy adults to estimate repertoire size and the extent of clonotype sharing between individuals. Different laboratories and diverse techniques were used to prepare libraries and sequence TCR repertoires, to increase sequencing depth and limit assay-specific biases.

CD8 naive samples were obtained by positive selection for CCR7 among CD45RO-negative cells, yielding a CD45RA+CCR7+ population from which TemRA cells were excluded. Donors were healthy HIV-negative adults with no recently reported acute infections or vaccinations. Every donor was a Caucasian adult living in Nashville, Tennessee, USA. Blood was collected by leukapheresis, and PBMCs were isolated by Ficoll-Histopaque density gradient centrifugation and then cryopreserved in liquid nitrogen vapor phase. Analytical flow cytometry was used to check the purity and quantity of every magnetically sorted T cell population. Each sorted fraction had its genomic DNA isolated and then quantified by UV absorbance on a Nanodrop 2000c. Using the deep immunoSEQ assay, TCR CDR3 regions were amplified from genomic DNA by multiplex PCR. Genomic DNA extracted from each cell subset was distributed evenly over all wells of several immunoSEQ 96-well plates, and each plate served as one replicate. For sorted subsets, each replicate PCR was loaded with roughly 0.2 ug genomic DNA, equivalent to some 27,000 T cell genomes. The purified libraries were quantified using a Qubit 3.0 fluorometer, sized with a Bioanalyzer 2100, and then quantified again using the KAPA Library Quantification kit. Every immunoSEQ 96-well plate was sequenced on a dedicated single-read 150-cycle Illumina NextSeq 550 flow cell. Concerning the study's data processing: The immunoSEQ output contained only junctional sequences without quality scores, so filtering could not match that applied to full-length reads. To assign V/J genes and CDR3, sequences were annotated using PyIR, a Python wrapper for IgBLAST v1.9, with IMGT germline references. Reads were filtered out if the reads had weak V/J assignments (E-value above 1e-6), no CDR3, stop codons, out-of-frame junctions, or ambiguous translated residues. V3J clonotypes were defined as sequences sharing the same inferred V gene, J gene, and CDR3 amino acid sequence. Percentage overlap between repertoires was computed as shared unique clonotypes divided by the size of the smaller repertoire. Repertoire richness was assessed with RTK rarefaction, the Chao1 estimator, and Recon v2.1 estimates of unobserved clonotypes. Generation probabilities for all TCRbeta clonotypes obtained by the gDNA method from a handful of donors were computed using OLGA. The clones in this table, taken by TCRdb from immuneACCESS, are in-frame only. Not every clone is retained; where verified, under half of the shortfall comes from an unresolved V gene, and the cause of the rest is unknown. V, J and clone size reflect that table, while D and trimming were determined from the DNA. In all, the sample holds hundreds of thousands of clones, and nearly 97% of those were seen once. 0.085% to 0.11% of the sample comes from the top ten.

On this clone itself: Its antigen target is currently unknown. Per-base quality was not reported, and no clone a single base away is much larger than it.

Summary of the overall study and its limitations: Compared with non-shared clonotypes, the clonotypes found in all four sorted-subset donors had higher generation probabilities. Naive subsets generally had larger estimated clonotype richness than memory subsets. The genetic and exposure-history diversity represented was limited by the small number of donors. When a few donors were compared, the shared fraction of clonotypes was approximately 5% for naive CD4, roughly 3.4% for naive CD8, roughly 2.5% for memory CD4, and under 0.5% for memory CD8. Incomplete sequencing was indicated by rarefaction of sorted-subset datasets, despite the large sequencing depth. Sampling was restricted to blood, and TCR repertoires in tissues likely differ from the TCR repertoires found in blood. Pairwise subsampling led to the expectation that sequencing depth would affect the degree of clonotype sharing among donors.

This TCR derives from a woman in her 30s in good health. Specimen: naive CD8+ T cells sorted from blood. The cell subset or site label on this specimen signifies: CD45RA+CCR7+.

CDR3 loop: CASSDSGGRQFF. The DNA reads as follows: TGCGCCAGCAGTGATAGTGGCGGGAGGCAGTTCTTC. The chain uses TRBV10-1 and TRBJ2-1; a stretch of 7 junction bases matches TRBD2. Trimming removed 3 bases from V and 12 bases from J; the gene matches leave 5 bases unexplained. According to the germline V gene (reference sequence), CDR1 reads WNHNN and CDR2 reads SYGVQD. The CDR3 sequence holds 12 residues, the cysteine and phenylalanine included. Only CDR3 DNA remains: 36 bases, in frame from the first base.